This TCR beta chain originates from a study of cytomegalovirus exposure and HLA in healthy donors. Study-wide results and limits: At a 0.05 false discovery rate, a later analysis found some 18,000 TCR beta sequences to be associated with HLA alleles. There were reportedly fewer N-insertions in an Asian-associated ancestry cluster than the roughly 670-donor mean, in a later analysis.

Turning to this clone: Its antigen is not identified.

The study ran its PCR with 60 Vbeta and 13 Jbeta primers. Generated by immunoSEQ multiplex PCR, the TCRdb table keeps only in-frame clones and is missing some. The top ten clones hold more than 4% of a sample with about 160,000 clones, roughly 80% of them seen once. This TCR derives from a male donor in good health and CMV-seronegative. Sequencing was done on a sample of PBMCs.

CDR3 sequence: CASSLITKAGNEQFF. The CDR3 DNA is TGTGCCAGCAGTTTAATCACGAAGGCAGGCAATGAGCAGTTCTTC. The V call is TRBV28, the J call TRBJ2-1; no definite D call. This CDR3 comprises 15 residues. Germline V gene lookup returns CDR1 MDHEN and CDR2 SYDVKM. V gave up 2 bases and J gave up 6 bases, with 14 bases separating them.